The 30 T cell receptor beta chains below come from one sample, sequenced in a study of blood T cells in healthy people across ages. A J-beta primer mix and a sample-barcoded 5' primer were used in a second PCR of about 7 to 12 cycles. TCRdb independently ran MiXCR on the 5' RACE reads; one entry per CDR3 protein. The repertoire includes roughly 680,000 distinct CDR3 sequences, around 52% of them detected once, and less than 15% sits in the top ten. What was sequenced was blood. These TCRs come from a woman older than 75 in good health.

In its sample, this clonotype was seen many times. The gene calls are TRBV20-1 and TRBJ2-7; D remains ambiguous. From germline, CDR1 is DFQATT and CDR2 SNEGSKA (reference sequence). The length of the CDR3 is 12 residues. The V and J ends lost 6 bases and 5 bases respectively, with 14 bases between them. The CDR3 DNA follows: TGCAGTGCCGACGGTCGGTATAACGAGCAGTACTTC. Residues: CSADGRYNEQYF.

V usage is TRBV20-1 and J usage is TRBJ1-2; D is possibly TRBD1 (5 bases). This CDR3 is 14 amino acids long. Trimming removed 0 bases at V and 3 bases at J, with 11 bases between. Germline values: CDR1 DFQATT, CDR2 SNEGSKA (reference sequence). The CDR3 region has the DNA TGCAGTGCTAGAGAGCAGGGCGTTGACTATGGCTACACCTTC. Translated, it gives CSAREQGVDYGYTF.

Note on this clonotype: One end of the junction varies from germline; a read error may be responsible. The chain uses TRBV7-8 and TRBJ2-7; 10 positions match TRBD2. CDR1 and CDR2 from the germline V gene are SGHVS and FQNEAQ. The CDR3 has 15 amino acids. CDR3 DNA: TGTGCCAGCAGCCTAGCCGGAGCGGGAGGGTACGAGCAGTACTTC. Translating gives CASSLAGAGGYEQYF.

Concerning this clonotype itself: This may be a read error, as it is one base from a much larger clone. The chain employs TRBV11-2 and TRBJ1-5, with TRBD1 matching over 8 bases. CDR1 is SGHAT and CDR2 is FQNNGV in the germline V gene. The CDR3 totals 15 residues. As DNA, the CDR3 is TGTGCCAGCAGCCCTGGACAGGGTAGCAATCAGCCCCGGCATTTT. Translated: CASSPGQGSNQPRHF.

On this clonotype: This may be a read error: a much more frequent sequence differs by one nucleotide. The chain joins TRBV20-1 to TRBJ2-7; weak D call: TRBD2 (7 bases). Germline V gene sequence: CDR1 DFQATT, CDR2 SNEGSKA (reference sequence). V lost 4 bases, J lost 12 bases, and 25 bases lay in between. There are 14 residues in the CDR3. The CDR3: CSAISGGAWETRYF. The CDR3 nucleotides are TGCAGTGCTATTAGTGGGGGGGCTTGGGAGACCCGGTACTTC.

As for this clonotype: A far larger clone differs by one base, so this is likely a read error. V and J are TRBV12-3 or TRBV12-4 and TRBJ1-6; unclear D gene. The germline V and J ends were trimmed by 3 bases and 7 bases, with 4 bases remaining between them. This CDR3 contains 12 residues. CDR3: CASSFVNSPLHF. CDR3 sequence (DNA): TGTGCCAGCAGTTTCGTCAATTCACCCCTCCACTTT.

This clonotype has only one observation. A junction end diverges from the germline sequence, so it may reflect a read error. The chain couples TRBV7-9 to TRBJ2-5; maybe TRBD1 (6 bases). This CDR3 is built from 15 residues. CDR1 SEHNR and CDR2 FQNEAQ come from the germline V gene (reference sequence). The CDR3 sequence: CSSRRTESTYSEQYF. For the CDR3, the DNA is TGTTCCAGCAGAAGGACAGAAAGCACCTACAGTGAGCAGTACTTC.

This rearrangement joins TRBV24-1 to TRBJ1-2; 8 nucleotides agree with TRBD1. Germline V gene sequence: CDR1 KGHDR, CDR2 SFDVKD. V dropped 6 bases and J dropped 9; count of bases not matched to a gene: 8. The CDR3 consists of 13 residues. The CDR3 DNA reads TGTGCCACCAGTAGCGGCCAGGGGGCTCGCTACACCTTC. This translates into CATSSGQGARYTF.

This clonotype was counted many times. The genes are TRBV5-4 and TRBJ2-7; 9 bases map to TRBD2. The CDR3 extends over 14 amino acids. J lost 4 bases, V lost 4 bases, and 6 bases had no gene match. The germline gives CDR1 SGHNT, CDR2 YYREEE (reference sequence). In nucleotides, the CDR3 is TGTGCCAGCAGCGTGACTAGCGGACCTTACGAGCAGTACTTC. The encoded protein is CASSVTSGPYEQYF.

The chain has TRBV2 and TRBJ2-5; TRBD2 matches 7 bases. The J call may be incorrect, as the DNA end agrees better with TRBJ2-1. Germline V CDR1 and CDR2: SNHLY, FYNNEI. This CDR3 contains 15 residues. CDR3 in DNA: TGTGCCAGCAGTGAAGGGGGCGGGAGTGGAGAGACCCAGTTCTTC. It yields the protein CASSEGGGSGETQFF.

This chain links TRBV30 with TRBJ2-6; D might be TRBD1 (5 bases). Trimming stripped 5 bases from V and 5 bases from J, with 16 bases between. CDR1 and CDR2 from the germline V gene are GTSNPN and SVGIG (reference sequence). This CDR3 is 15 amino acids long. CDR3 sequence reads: CAWGDKQAWANVLTF. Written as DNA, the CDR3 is TGTGCCTGGGGCGACAAACAGGCGTGGGCCAACGTCCTGACTTTC. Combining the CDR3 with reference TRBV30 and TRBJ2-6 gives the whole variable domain SQTIHQWPATLVQPVGSPLSLECTVEGTSNPNLYWYRQAAGRGLQLLFYSVGIGQISSEVPQNLSASRPQDRQFILSSKKLLLSDSGFYLCAWGDKQAWANVLTFGAGSRLTVL.

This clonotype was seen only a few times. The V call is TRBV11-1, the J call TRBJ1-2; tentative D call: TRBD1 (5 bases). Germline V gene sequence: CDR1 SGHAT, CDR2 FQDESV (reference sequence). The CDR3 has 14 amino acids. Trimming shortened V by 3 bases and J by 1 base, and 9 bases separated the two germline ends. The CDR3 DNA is TGTGCCAGCAGCTTTGGGGACCGTAACTATGGCTACACCTTC. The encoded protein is CASSFGDRNYGYTF. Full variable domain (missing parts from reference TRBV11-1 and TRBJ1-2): EAEVAQSPRYKITEKSQAVAFWCDPISGHATLYWYRQILGQGPELLVQFQDESVVDDSQLPKDRFSAERLKGVDSTLKIQPAELGDSAMYLCASSFGDRNYGYTFGSGTRLTVV.

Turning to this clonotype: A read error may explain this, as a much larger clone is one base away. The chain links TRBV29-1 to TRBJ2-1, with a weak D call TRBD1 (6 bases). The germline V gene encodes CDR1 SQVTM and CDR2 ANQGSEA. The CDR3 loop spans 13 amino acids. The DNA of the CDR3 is TGCAGCGGGGGGCAGGTTACCCCCAATGAGCGGTTCTTC. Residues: CSGGQVTPNERFF.

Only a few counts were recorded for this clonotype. CDR3 protein: CSAHSRGLGNQPQHF. CDR3 nucleotides: TGCAGTGCTCACTCGAGGGGGCTCGGCAATCAGCCCCAGCATTTT. The rearrangement links TRBV20-1 to TRBJ1-5, with 7 bases matching TRBD1. The CDR3 consists of 15 residues. Per germline, CDR1 DFQATT and CDR2 SNEGSKA (reference sequence). The trim removed 5 bases at V and 2 bases at J, leaving 9 bases unmatched.

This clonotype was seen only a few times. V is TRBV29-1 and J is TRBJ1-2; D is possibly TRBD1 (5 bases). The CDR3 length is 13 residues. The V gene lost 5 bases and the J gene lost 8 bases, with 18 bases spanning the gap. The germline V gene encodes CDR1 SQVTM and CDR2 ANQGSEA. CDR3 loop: CSVLEGLTTGYTF. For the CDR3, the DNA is TGCAGCGTTCTGGAGGGGTTGACTACGGGCTACACCTTC.

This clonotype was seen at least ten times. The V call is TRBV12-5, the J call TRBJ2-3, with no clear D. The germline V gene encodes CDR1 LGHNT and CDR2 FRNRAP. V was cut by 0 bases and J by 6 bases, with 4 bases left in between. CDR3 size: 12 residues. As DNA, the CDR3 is TGTGCTAGTGGTTTGGTCGCGGATACGCAGTATTTT. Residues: CASGLVADTQYF.

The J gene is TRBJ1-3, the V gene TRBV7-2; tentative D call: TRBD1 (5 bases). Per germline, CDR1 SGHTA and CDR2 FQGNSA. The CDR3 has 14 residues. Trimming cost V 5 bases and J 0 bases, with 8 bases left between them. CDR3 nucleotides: TGTGCCAGCAGCCAAGGGGCCTCTGGAAACACCATATATTTT. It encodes CASSQGASGNTIYF.

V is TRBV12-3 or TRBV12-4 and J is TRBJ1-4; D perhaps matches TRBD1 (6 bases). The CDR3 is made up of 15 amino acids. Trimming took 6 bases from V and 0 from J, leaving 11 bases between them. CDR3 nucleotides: TGTGCCAGCAGGGGGGGGCTACCAACTAATGAAAAACTGTTTTTT. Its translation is CASRGGLPTNEKLFF.

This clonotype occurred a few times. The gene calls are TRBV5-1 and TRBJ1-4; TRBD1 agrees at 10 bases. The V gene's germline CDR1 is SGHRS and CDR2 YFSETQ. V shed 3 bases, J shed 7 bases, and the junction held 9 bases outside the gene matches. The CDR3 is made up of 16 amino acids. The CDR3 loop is CASSSFPGTGVEKLFF. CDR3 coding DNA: TGCGCCAGCAGCTCCTTCCCCGGGACAGGGGTTGAAAAACTGTTTTTT.

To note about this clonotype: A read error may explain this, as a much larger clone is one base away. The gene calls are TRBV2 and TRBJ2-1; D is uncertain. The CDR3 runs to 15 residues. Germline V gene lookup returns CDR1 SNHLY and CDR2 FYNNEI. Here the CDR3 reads CASNEATPWYNEQFF. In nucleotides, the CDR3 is TGTGCCAGCAATGAAGCTACCCCTTGGTACAATGAGCAGTTCTTC. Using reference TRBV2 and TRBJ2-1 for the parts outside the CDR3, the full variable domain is EPEVTQTPSHQVTQMGQEVILRCVPISNHLYFYWYRQILGQKVEFLVSFYNNEISEKSEIFDDQFSVERPDGSNFTLKIRSTKLEDSAMYFCASNEATPWYNEQFFGPGTRLTVL.

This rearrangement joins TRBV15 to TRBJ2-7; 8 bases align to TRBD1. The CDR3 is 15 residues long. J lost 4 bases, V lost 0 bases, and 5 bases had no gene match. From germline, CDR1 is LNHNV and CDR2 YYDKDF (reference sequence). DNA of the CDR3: TGTGCCACCAGCAGAGAAGGGACAGGCGGATACGAGCAGTACTTC. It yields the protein CATSREGTGGYEQYF.

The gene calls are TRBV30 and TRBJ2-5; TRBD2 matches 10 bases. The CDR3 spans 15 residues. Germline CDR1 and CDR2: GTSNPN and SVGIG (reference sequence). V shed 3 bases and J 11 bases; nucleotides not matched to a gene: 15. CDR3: CAWRDGTSVRGEQYF. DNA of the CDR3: TGTGCCTGGAGGGACGGGACTAGCGTACGAGGGGAGCAGTACTTC.

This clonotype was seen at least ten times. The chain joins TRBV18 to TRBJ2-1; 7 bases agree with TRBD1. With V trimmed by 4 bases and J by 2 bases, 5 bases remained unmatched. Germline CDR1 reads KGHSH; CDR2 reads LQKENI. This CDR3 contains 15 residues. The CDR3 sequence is CASSLGQAPYNEQFF. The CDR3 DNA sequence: TGTGCCAGCTCACTCGGACAGGCCCCCTACAATGAGCAGTTCTTC.

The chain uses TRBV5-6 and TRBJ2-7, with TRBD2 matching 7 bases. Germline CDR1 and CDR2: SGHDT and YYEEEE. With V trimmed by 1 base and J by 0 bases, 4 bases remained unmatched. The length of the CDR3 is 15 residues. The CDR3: CASSLSGAASYEQYF. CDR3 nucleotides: TGTGCCAGCAGCTTGAGCGGGGCAGCCTCCTACGAGCAGTACTTC.

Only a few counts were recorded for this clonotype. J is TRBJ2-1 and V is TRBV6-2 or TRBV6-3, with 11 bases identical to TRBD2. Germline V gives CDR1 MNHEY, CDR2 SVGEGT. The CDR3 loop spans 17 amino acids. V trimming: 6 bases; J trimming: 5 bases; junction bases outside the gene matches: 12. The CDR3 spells CASSFYSGRGYNNEQFF. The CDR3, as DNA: TGTGCCAGCAGCTTCTATAGCGGGAGGGGATATAACAATGAGCAGTTCTTC.

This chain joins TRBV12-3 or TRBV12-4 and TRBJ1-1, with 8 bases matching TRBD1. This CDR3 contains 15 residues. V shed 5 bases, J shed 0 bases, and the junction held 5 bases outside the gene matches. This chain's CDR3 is CASSAGGAVNTEAFF. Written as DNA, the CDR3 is TGTGCCAGCAGTGCAGGGGGCGCGGTGAACACTGAAGCTTTCTTT.

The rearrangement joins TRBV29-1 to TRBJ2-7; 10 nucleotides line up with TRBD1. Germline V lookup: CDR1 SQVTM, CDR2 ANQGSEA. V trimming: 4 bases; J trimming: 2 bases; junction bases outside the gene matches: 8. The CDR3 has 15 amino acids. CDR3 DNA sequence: TGCAGCGTTGGGAGACAGGGGGCCGTCCCCTACGAGCAGTACTTC. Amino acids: CSVGRQGAVPYEQYF.

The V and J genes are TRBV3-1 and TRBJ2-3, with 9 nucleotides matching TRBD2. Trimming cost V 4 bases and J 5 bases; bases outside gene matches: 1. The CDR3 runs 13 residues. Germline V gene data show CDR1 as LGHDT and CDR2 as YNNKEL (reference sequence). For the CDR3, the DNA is TGTGCCAGCAGCCCGACTAGCGGAGATACGCAGTATTTT. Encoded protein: CASSPTSGDTQYF.

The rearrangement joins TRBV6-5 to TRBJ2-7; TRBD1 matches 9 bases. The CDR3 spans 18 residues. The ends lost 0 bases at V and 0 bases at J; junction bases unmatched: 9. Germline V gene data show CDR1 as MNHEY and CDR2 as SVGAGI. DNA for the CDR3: TGTGCCAGCAGTTACTCCACTCGCGGGACAGGGACCTCCTACGAGCAGTACTTC. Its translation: CASSYSTRGTGTSYEQYF.

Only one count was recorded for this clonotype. The CDR3 nucleotides read TGCAGCGTTGAAGAACAGAACACTGAAGCTTTCTTT. Its translation: CSVEEQNTEAFF. The chain recombines TRBV29-1 with TRBJ1-1; the D is unclear. CDR1 and CDR2 from the germline V gene are SQVTM and ANQGSEA. The CDR3 consists of 12 residues. Trimming stripped 0 bases from V and 1 base from J, with 3 bases between.